This entry lists 5 T cell receptor beta chains sequenced from one sample in a study of blood T cell repertoires in COVID-19. Produced via immunoSEQ multiplex PCR; TCRdb's table is partial and in-frame only. This sample has around 300,000 clones; 80% to 90% occur once, and the top ten carry 1%. The sample was peripheral blood. The receptors derive from a man in his forties or fifties with active or convalescent COVID-19.

The J gene is TRBJ2-7, the V gene TRBV18; no reliable D call. The CDR3 contains 12 residues. Germline lookup yields CDR1 KGHSH and CDR2 LQKENI. The V end was cut by 1 base, the J end by 6 bases, with 7 bases between. DNA for the CDR3: TGTGCCAGCTCACCACGAGGTGGCGAGCAGTACTTC. Its translation is CASSPRGGEQYF.

The chain carries TRBV28 and TRBJ1-3, with D possibly matching TRBD1 (6 bases). CDR1 is MDHEN, CDR2 SYDVKM, per germline. V was clipped by 10 bases and J by 4 bases, with 11 bases between them. This CDR3 is 12 amino acids long. The CDR3 region has the DNA TGTGCCACCAAGACAGGCGGAAACACCATATATTTT. This gives the protein CATKTGGNTIYF.

The gene calls are TRBV28 and TRBJ1-5; D not certain. Germline V lookup: CDR1 MDHEN, CDR2 SYDVKM. This CDR3 comprises 16 residues. V lost 8 bases to trimming and J lost 3 bases, with 20 bases between them. The CDR3 nucleotides read TGTGCCAGCCTTCGAAGCGGGGAAGTTGCCAATCAGCCCCAGCATTTT. Translating gives CASLRSGEVANQPQHF. The full variable domain, completed using reference TRBV28 and TRBJ1-5, is DVKVTQSSRYLVKRTGEKVFLECVQDMDHENMFWYRQDPGLGLRLIYFSYDVKMKEKGDIPEGYSVSREKKERFSLILESASTNQTSMYLCASLRSGEVANQPQHFGDGTRLSIL.

The count of this clone is one. This chain uses TRBV2 with TRBJ1-1; TRBD1 agrees at 12 bases. J lost 7 bases, V lost 4 bases, and 4 bases had no gene match. Germline CDR1 SNHLY, CDR2 FYNNEI. The CDR3 loop spans 14 amino acids. In DNA form, the CDR3 reads TGTGCCAGCAGTGCCCGGGACAGGGGGCTTGAAGCTTTCTTT. Protein: CASSARDRGLEAFF.

The chain uses TRBV30 and TRBJ1-3; TRBD1 is a possible D gene (5 bases). Germline V CDR1 and CDR2: GTSNPN, SVGIG (reference sequence). The V end was cut by 2 bases, the J end by 4 bases, with 9 bases between. This CDR3 is 13 amino acids long. CDR3 nucleotide sequence: TGTGCCTGGAGTCTCAGGGTCGGAAACACCATATATTTT. Residues: CAWSLRVGNTIYF.